This entry is about one TCR beta chain. The antigen is not known. This specimen belongs to a study of post-analysis software for immune sequencing data. Study outcomes and limitations: There were roughly five TRBV segments more frequent in patients than controls, and TRBV5-6, TRBV5-1 and TRBV20-1 were among them. People with multiple sclerosis had a significantly lower normalized Chao1 diversity than controls did. F-measure co-clustering was strong for batch-matched samples.

CDR1 and CDR2 from the germline V gene are SGHTA and FQGNSA. CDR3 length: 14 amino acids. Trimming cost V 0 bases and J 10 bases, with 15 bases left between them. Unique molecular identifiers featured in each of the TCR beta cDNA libraries. The source material, 1 to 10 million T cells, gave rise to 500,000 or so cDNA molecules. TCRdb reanalysed the PCR reads using MiXCR and keeps one entry per CDR3 protein. This sample carries hundreds of thousands of distinct CDR3 sequences, around 27% of them seen once, and the ten largest clones take approximately 0.55%. This chain links TRBV7-2 with TRBJ1-1, with D possibly TRBD1 on 5 matching bases. The specimen sequenced was blood. The TCR originated in a girl between 10 and 17 years old with multiple sclerosis. The CDR3 loop reads CASSLAQQVNRAFF. The DNA for the CDR3 is TGTGCCAGCAGCTTAGCGCAACAGGTGAATCGAGCTTTCTTT.